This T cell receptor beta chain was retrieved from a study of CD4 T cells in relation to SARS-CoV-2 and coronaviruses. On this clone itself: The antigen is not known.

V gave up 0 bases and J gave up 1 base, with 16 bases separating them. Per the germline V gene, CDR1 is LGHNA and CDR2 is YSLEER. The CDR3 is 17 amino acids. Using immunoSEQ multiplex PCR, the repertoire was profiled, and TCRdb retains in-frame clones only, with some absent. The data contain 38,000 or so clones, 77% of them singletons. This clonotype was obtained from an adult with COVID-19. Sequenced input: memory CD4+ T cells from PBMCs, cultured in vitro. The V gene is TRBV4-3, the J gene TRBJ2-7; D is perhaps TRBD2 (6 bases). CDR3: CASSQDRAGPASYEQYF. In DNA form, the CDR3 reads TGCGCCAGCAGCCAAGATCGGGCGGGGCCAGCGTCCTACGAGCAGTACTTC.